This TCR beta chain was found in a study of blood T cells in healthy people across ages. Broader study findings: Donor CMV infection status was unknown, possibly confounding age-related changes in expanded clonotypes.

For the second PCR, which ran for roughly 6 to 11 cycles, a sample-barcoded 5' primer and a J-beta primer mix were used. TCRdb reanalysed the 5' RACE reads using MiXCR and keeps one entry per CDR3 protein. Of fewer than 2,000,000 distinct CDR3 sequences in the sample, around 36% were seen once. This clonotype was observed a handful of times. Its matching antigen is unknown. With each sample, at least 6 micrograms of total RNA were extracted. Sequenced input: blood. The TCR sequence derives from a woman in her 30s in good health.

The CDR3 sequence: CSALRDSYNEQFF. DNA for the CDR3: TGCAGTGCTTTACGGGACTCGTACAATGAGCAGTTCTTC. This chain connects TRBV20-1 to TRBJ2-1; maybe TRBD2 (6 bases). CDR3 size: 13 residues. V lost 5 bases and J 4 bases, leaving 12 bases between the germline ends. Germline CDR1 DFQATT, CDR2 SNEGSKA (reference sequence).